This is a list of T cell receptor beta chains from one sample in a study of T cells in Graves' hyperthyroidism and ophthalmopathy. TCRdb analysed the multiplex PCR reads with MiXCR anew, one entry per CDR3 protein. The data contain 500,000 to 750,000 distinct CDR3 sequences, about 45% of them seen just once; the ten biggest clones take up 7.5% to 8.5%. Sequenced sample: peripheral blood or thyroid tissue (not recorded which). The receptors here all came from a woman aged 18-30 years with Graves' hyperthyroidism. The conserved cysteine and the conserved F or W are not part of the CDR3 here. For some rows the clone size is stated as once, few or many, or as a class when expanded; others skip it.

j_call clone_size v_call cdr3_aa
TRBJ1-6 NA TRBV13 ASSLAGGGHSPLH
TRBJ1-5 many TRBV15 ATSRERVQPQH
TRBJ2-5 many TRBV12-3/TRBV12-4 ASTPGEGYQETQY
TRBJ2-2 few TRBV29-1 SARQGGLF
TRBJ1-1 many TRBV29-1 SASGTGGLNTEAF
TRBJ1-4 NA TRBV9 ASSQDLASGATNEKLF
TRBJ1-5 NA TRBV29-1 SGARQGGQPQH
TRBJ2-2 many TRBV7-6 ASSLQAGTNTGELF
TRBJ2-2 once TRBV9 ASSVARQPEELF
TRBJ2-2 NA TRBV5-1 ASSYQGKNTGELF
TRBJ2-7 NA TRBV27 ASSLSVAGVGEQY
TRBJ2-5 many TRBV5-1 ASSPLLAANQETQY
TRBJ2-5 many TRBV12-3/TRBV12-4 ASSLGSVQETQY
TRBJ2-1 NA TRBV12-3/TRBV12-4 ASSPRDAASYNEQF
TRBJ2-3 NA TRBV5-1 ASSLAEFGDTQY
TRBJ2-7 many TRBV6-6 ASSYAGTQAYEQY
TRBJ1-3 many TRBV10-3 AISGNSGNTIY
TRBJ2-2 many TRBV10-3 AISDSLTSGRNTGELF
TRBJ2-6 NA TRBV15 ATSSLQGSGANVLT
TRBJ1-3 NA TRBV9 ASSVADSSGNTIY
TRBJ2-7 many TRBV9 ASSATEAPQY
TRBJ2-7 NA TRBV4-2 ASSQEAGHSYGQY
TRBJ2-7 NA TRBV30 AWSEWDGTYEQY
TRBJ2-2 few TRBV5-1 ASSDWGGLAGPNTGELF
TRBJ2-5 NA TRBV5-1 ASSLASRSETQY
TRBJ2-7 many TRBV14 ASSQPSEAYEQY
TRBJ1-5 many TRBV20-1 SAGESNSNQPQH
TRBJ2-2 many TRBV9 ASSGLGAANTGELF
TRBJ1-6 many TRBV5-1 ASSLVGQAPNSPLH
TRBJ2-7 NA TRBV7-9 ASSYSGRSRSYEQY
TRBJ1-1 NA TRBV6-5 ASSLGDSRAF
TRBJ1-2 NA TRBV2 ASSEASIQIALHFPYGYT
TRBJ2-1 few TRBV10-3 AINGGQGPNREQF
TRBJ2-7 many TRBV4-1 ASSQVLASAYEQY
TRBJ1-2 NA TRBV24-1 ATSDFDRGYGYT
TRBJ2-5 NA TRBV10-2 ASNPLAGGRRETQY
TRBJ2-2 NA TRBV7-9 ASSTLRELL
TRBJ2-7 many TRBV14 ASSQARWRTSSSYEQY
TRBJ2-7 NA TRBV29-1 SVELGGVNEQY
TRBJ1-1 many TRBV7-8 ASSLWPRIMDRAEAF
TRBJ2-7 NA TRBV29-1 SSSGRRSSYEQY
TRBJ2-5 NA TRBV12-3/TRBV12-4 ASSTGLAGGEETQY
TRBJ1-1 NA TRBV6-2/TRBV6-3 ASGAGDRMNTEAF
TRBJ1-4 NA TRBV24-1 ATNDLQTGEDKLF
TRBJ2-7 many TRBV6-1 ASSEWNEQY
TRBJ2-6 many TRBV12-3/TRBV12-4 ASMGPGANVLT
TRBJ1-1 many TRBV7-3 ASSLSGTVGTEAF
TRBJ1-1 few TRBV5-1 ASSFRGGGNTEAF
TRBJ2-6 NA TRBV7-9 ASSPNSGANVLT
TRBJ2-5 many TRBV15 ATSSDLGGALRETQY
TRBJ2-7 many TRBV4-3 ASSRTLAEAYEQY
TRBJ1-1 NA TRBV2 ASSRGQVNTEAF
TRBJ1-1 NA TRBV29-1 SLGWGSGRTEAF